Here is one T cell receptor beta chain with its context. TCRdb redid the calling of the 5' RACE reads with MiXCR, one entry per CDR3 protein. The data contain some 300,000 distinct CDR3 sequences, around 11% of them seen just once; the ten biggest clones take up 3.3%. These data are taken from a study of T cells after yellow fever vaccination. This CDR3 spans 13 amino acids. In germline, CDR1 is LNHDA, CDR2 SQIVND (reference sequence). Trimming cost V 3 bases and J 0 bases, with 4 bases left between them. The clonotype originates from a man between 18 and 29 years old who received the YFV17D yellow fever vaccine. J is TRBJ2-3 and V is TRBV19; no reliable D call. The specimen comprised CD4+ T cells sorted from PBMCs, sampled 45 days after the yellow fever booster vaccination. DNA of the CDR3: TGTGCCAGTAGTATGGCTAGCACAGATACGCAGTATTTT. Amino acids: CASSMASTDTQYF.